This T cell receptor beta chain originates from a study of blood T cell repertoires in COVID-19. V lost 5 bases, J lost 2 bases, and 12 bases stayed unmatched. The germline CDR1 and CDR2 sequences are SGHVS and FQNEAQ. The CDR3 sequence is 17 residues long. In the authors' methods: Amplification of reference gene primers provided the estimated nucleated cell counts. The assay was immunoSEQ multiplex PCR, and TCRdb's table has in-frame clones only and misses some. The V and J calls and clone size were taken over from that table, and D and trimming were inferred from the DNA. Of tens of thousands of clones in the sample, just over 85% are singletons; the top ten hold approximately 4.8%.

This rearrangement joins TRBV7-8 to TRBJ2-1; the match to TRBD2 covers 7 bases. This clonotype was sampled from a man in his 60s with acute or convalescent COVID-19. Sample: peripheral blood. CDR3 in DNA: TGTGCCAGCAGCCGCATTCCGGGGACTACAACCTACAATGAGCAGTTCTTC. Protein: CASSRIPGTTTYNEQFF. Full variable domain (rest looked up from reference TRBV7-8 and TRBJ2-1): GAGVSQSPRYKVAKRGQDVALRCDPISGHVSLFWYQQALGQGPEFLTYFQNEAQLDKSGLPSDRFFAERPEGSVSTLKIQRTQQEDSAVYLCASSRIPGTTTYNEQFFGPGTRLTVL.